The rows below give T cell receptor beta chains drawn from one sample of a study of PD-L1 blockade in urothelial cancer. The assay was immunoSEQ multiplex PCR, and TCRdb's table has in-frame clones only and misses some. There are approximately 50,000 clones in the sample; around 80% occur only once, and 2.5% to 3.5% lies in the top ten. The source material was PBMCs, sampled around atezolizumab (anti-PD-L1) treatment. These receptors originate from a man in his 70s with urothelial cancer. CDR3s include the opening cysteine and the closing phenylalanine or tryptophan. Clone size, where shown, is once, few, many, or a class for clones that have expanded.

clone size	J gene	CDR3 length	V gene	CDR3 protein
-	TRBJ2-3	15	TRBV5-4	CASSPRTGGADTQYF
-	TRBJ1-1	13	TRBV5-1	CASSLSQDTEAFF
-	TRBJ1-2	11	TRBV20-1	CSAPPPGGYTF
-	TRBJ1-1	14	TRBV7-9	CASNPGQMNTEAFF
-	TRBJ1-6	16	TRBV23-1	CASSQRTGASISPLHF
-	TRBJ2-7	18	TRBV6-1	CASSEVLAGLGGIYEQYF
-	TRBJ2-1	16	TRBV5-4	CASSHGGSGDLNEQFF
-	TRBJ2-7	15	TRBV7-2	CASSRNPGLPYEQYF
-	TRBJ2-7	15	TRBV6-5	CASRRTGQAGYEQYF
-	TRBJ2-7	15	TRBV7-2	CASSLAVGQGYEQYF
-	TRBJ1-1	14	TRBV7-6	CASSLAQENTEAFF
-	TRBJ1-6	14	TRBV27	CASWAGRVNSPLHF
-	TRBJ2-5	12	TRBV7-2	CASSALGETQYF
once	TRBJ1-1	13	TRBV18	CATQQGWDTEAFF
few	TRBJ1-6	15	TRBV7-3	CASSLNTGGNSPLHF
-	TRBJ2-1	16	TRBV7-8	CASSGSWSAAYNEQFF
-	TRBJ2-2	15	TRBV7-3	CASSSSGQGTGELFF
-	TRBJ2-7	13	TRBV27	CASRPLASHEQYF
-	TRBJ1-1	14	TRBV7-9	CASSYSDRATEAFF
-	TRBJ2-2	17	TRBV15	CATSRERGRRDTGELFF
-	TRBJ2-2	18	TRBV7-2	CASSSTFRAFANTGELFF
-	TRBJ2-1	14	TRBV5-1	CASSPQVEDNEQFF
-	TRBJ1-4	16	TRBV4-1	CASTQGDRGPTAQLFF
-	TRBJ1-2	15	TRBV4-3	CASSQDQGATGGYTF